Given below is one T cell receptor beta chain in context. The CDR3 is 17 amino acids. Trimming took 1 base from V and 0 from J, leaving 12 bases between them. Germline V gives CDR1 MNHNS, CDR2 SASEGT. The protocol was immunoSEQ multiplex PCR, while the TCRdb copy is restricted to in-frame clones and leaves out a portion. Seen here are approximately 70,000 clones, approximately 94% observed once, and the top ten hold more than 0.9%. These data originate in a study of cytomegalovirus exposure and HLA in healthy donors. Study at large: The 90 to 150 validation repertoires used the same platform as the 650 to 850 first-cohort repertoires (as reported by a later analysis).

V usage is TRBV6-1 and J usage is TRBJ1-4; a weak D match, TRBD1 (5 bases). What was sequenced was PBMCs. This clonotype was sampled from a woman under 30 in good health and CMV-seronegative. CDR3 region: CASSEEEGLTTNEKLFF. The CDR3, as DNA: TGTGCCAGCAGTGAAGAAGAGGGACTGACAACTAATGAAAAACTGTTTTTT.